The 3 T cell receptor beta chains in this list originate from one sample, sequenced in a study of control samples from healthy donors and cancer patients. Data came from immunoSEQ multiplex PCR; TCRdb stores just in-frame clones and leaves some out. Of approximately 30,000 clones in the sample, around 94% were seen once. Sequencing was carried out using blood. Source of these receptors: a man between 60 and 75 years old in good health.

The chain couples TRBV11-2 to TRBJ1-6, with D unresolved. V lost 1 base, J lost 7 bases, and 8 bases lay in between. The CDR3 spans 14 residues. Germline V gene lookup returns CDR1 SGHAT and CDR2 FQNNGV. The CDR3 region is CASSLGAWNSPLHF. CDR3 DNA: TGTGCCAGCAGCTTAGGAGCGTGGAATTCACCCCTCCACTTT.

The chain carries TRBV5-5 and TRBJ1-5; 9 bases map to TRBD1. There are 15 residues in the CDR3. The germline gives CDR1 SGHKS, CDR2 YYEKEE (reference sequence). Trimming cost V 1 base and J 2 bases; bases outside gene matches: 1. CDR3 in amino acids: CASSLRQGGNQPQHF. The CDR3 DNA reads TGTGCCAGCAGCTTGCGACAGGGGGGCAATCAGCCCCAGCATTTT.

The chain employs TRBV19 and TRBJ1-1; D remains unclear. CDR1 LNHDA and CDR2 SQIVND come from the germline V gene (reference sequence). With 3 bases removed from V and 0 bases from J, the gap between germline ends came to 8 bases. The CDR3 has 14 residues. The CDR3 DNA follows: TGTGCCAGTAGTATCCTGGCTATGAACACTGAAGCTTTCTTT. Amino acid sequence: CASSILAMNTEAFF.